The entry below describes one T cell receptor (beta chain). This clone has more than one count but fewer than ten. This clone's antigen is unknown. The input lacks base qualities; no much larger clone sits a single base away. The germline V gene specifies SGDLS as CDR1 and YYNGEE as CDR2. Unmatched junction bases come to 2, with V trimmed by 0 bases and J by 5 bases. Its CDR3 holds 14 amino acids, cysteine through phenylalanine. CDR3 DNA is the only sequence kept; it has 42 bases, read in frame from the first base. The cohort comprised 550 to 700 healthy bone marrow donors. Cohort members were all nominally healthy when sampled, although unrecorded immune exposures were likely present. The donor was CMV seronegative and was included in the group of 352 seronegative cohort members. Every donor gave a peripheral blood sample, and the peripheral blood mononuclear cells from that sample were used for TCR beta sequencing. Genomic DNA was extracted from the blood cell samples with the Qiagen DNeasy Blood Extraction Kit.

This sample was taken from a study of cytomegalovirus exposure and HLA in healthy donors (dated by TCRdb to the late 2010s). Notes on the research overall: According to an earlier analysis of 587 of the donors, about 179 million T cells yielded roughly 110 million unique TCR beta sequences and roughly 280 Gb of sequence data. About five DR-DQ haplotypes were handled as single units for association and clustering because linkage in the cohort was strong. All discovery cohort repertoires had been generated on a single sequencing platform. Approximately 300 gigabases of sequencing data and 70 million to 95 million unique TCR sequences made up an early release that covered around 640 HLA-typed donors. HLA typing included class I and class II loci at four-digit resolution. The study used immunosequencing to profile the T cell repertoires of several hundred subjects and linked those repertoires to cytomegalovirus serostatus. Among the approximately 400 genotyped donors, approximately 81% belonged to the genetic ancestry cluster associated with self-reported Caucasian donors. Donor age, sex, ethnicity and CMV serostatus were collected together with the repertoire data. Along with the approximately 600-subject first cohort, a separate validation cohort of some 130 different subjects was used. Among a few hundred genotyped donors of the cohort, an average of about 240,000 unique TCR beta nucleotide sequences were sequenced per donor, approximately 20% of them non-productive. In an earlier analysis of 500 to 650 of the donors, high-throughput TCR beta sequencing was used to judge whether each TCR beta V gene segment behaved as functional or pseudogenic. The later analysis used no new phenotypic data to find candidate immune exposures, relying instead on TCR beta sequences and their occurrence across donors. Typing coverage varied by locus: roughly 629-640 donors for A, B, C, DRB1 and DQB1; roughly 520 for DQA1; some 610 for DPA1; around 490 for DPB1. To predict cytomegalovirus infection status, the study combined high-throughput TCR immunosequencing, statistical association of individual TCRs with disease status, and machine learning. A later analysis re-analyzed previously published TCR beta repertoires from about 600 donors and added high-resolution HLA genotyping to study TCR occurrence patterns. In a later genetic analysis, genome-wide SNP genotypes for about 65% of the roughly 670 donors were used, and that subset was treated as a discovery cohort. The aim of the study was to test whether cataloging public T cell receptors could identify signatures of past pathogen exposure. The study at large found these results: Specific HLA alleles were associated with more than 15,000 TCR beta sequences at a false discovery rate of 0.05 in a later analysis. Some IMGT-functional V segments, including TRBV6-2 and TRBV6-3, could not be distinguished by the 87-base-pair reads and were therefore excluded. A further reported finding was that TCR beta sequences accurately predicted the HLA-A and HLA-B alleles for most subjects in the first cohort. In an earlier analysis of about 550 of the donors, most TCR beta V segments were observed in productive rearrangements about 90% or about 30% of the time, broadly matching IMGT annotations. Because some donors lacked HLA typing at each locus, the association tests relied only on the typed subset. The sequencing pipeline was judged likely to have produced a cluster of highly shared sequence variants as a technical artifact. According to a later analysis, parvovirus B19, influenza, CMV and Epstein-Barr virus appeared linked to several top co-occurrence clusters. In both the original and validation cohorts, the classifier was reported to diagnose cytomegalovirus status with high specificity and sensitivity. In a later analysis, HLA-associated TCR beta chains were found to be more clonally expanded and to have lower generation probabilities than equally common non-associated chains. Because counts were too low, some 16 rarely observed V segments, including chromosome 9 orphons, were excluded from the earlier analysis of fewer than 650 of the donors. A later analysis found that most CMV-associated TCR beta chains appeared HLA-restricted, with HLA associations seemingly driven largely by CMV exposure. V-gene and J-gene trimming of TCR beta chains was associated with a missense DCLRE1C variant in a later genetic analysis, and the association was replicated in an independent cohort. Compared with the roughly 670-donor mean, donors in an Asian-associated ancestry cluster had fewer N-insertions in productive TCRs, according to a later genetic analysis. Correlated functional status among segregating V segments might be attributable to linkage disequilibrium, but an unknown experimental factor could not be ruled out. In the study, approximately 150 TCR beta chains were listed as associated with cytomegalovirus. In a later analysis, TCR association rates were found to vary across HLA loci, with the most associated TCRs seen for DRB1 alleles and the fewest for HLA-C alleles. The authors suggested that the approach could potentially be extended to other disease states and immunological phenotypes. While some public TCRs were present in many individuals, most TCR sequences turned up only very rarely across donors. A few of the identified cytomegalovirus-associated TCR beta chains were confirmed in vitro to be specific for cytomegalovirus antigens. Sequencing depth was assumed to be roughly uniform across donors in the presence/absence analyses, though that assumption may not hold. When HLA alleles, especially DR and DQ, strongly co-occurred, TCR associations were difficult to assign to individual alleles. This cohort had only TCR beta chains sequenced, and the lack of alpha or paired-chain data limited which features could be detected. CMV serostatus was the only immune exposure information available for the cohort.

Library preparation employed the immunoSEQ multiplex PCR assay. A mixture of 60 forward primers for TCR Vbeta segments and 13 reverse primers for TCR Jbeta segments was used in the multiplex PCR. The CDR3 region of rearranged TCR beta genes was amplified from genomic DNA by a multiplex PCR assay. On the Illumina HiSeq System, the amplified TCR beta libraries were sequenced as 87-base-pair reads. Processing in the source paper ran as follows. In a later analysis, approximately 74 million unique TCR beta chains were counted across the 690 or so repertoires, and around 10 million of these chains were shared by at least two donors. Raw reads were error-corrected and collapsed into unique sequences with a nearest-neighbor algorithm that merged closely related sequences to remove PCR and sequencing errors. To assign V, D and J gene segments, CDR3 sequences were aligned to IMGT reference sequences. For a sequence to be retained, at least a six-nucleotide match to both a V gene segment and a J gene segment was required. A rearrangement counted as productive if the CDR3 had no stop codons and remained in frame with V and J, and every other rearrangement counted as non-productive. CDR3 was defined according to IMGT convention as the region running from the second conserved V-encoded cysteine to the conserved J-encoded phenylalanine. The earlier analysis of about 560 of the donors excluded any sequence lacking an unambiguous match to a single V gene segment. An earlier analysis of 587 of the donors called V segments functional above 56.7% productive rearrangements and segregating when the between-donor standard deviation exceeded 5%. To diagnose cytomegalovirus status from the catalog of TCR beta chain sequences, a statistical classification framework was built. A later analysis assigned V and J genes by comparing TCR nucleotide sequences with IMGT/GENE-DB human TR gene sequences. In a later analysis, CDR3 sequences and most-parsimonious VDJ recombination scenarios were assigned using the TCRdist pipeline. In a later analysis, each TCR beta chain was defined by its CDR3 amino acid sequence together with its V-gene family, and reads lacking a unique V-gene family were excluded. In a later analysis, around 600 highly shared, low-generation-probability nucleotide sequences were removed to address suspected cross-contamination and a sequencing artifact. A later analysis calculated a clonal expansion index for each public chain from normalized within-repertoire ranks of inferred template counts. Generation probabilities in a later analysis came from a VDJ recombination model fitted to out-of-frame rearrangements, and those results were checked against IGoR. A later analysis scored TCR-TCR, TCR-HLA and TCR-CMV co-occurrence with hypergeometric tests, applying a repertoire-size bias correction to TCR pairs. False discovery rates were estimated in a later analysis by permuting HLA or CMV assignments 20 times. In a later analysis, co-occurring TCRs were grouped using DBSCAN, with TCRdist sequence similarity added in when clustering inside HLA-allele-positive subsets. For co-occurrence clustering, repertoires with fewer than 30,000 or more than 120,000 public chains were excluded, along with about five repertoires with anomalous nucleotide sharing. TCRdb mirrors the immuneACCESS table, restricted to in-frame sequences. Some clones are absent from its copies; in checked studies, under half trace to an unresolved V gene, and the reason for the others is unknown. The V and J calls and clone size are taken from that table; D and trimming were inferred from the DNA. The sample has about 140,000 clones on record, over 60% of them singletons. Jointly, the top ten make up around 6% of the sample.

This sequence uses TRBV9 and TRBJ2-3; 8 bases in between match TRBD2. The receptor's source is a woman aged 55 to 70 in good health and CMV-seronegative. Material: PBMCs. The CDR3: CASSVGLAGDTQYF. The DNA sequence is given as TGTGCCAGCAGCGTAGGGCTAGCGGGAGATACGCAGTATTTT.